What follows is one T cell receptor beta chain and its context. This table comes from immunoSEQ multiplex PCR, and its TCRdb copy is limited to in-frame clones, with some not included. Altogether 200,000 to 250,000 clones are present, around nine tenths being singletons, with the ten largest covering approximately 2%. This record belongs to a study of cytomegalovirus exposure and HLA in healthy donors. The ends lost 4 bases at V and 2 bases at J; junction bases unmatched: 8. This CDR3 is 16 amino acids long. The germline V gene encodes CDR1 SGDLS and CDR2 YYNGEE. This chain joins TRBV9 and TRBJ2-5; the match to TRBD2 covers 10 bases. The receptor's source is a woman aged 18-30 years in good health and CMV-seropositive. What was sequenced was PBMCs. The CDR3: CASSPPRTSGQETQYF. DNA of the CDR3: TGTGCCAGCAGCCCACCCCGGACTAGCGGACAAGAGACCCAGTACTTC.